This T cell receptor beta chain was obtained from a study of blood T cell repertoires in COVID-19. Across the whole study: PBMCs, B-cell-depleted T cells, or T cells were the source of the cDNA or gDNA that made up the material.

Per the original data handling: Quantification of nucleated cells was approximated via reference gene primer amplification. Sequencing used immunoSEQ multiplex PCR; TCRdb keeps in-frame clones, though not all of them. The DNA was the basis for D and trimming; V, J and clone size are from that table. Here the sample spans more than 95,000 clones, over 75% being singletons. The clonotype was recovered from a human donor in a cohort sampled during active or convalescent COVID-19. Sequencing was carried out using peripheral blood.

The CDR3 DNA is TGCGCCAGCAGCGTTGACAGGCAAGGGTATCCAGCAACCAAAAGGGGTTCACCCCTCCACTTT. Its translation is CASSVDRQGYPATKRGSPLHF. This rearrangement joins TRBV4-1 to TRBJ1-6; D is possibly TRBD1 (6 bases). The CDR3 runs 21 residues. Germline V gene data show CDR1 as MGHRA and CDR2 as YSYEKL. Trimming took off 5 bases at V and 9 bases at J, with 35 bases between the two ends.